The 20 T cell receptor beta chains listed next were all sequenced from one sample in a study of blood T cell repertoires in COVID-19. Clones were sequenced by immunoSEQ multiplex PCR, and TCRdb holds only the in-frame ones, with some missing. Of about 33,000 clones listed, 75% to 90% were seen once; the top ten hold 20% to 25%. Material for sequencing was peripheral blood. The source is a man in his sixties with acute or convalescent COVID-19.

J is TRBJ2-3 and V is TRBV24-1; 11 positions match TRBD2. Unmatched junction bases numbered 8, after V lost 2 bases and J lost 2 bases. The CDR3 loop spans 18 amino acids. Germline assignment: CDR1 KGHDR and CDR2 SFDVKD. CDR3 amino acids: CATSDSIRTSGYTDTQYF. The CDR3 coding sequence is TGTGCCACCAGTGATTCGATACGGACTAGCGGGTACACAGATACGCAGTATTTT.

CDR3 sequence: CASIEGAIYSNQPQHF. CDR3 in DNA: TGTGCCAGCATTGAGGGGGCCATTTATAGCAATCAGCCCCAGCATTTT. The rearrangement uses TRBV28 and TRBJ1-5; 7 nucleotides align to TRBD1. Germline CDR1 is MDHEN and CDR2 is SYDVKM. Germline trimming cut 7 bases from V and 0 bases from J; bases unmatched to any gene: 9. The CDR3 is made up of 16 amino acids.

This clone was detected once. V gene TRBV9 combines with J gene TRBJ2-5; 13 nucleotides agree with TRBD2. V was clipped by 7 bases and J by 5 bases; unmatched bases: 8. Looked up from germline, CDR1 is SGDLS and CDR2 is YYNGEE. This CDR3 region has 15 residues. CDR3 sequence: CASSTSGRFQETQYF. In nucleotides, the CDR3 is TGTGCCAGCTCGACTAGCGGGAGGTTTCAGGAGACCCAGTACTTC.

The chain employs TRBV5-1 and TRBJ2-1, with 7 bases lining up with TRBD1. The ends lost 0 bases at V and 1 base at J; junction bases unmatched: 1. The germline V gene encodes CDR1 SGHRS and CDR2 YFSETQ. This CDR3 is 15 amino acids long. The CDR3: CASSLVGQSYNEQFF. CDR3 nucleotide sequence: TGCGCCAGCAGCTTGGTGGGACAGTCCTACAATGAGCAGTTCTTC.

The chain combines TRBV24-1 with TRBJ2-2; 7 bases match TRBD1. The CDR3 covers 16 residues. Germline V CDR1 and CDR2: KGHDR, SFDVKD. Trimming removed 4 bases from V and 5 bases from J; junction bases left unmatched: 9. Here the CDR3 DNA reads TGTGCCACCAGTGACCCACAGGGGAAGCTTACCGGGGAGCTGTTTTTT. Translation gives CATSDPQGKLTGELFF.

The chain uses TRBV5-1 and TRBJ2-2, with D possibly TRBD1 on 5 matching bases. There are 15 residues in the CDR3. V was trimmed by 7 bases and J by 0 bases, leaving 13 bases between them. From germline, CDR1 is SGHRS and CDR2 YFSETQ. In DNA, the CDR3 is TGCGCCAGCCGAGCCCCAGGGACGAACACCGGGGAGCTGTTTTTT. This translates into CASRAPGTNTGELFF.

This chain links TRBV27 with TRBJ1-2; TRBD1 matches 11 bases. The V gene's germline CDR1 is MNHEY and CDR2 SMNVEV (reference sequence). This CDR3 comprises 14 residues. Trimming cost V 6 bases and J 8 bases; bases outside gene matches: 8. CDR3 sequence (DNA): TGTGCCAGCAGGTGGGGACAGGGGGTGCGCGGCTACACCTTC. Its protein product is CASRWGQGVRGYTF.

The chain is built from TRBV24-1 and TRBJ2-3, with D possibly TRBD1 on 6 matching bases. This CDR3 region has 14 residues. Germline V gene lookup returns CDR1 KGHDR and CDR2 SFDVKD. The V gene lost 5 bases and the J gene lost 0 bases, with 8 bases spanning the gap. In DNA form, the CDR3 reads TGTGCCACCAGTGGGGGGACAAGCACAGATACGCAGTATTTT. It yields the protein CATSGGTSTDTQYF.

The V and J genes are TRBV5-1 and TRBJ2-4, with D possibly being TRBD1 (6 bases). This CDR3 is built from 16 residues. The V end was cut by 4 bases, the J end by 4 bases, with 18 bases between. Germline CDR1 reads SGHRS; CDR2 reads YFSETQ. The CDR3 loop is CASSGGQSRSKNIQYF. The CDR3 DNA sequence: TGCGCCAGCAGCGGCGGACAGTCGAGGAGTAAAAACATTCAGTACTTC.

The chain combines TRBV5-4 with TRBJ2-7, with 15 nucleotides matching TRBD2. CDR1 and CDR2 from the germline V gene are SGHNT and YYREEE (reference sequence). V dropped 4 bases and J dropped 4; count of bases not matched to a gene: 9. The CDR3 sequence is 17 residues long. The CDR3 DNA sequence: TGTGCCAGCAGCCCGGGACTAGCGGGAGGTCAGTCTTACGAGCAGTACTTC. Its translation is CASSPGLAGGQSYEQYF.

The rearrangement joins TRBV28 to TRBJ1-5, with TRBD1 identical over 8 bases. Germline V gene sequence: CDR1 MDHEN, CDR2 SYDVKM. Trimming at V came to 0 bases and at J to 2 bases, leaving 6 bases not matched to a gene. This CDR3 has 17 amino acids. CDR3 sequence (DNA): TGTGCCAGCAGTTTATGGAGGACAGGGAGAGGCAATCAGCCCCAGCATTTT. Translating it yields CASSLWRTGRGNQPQHF.

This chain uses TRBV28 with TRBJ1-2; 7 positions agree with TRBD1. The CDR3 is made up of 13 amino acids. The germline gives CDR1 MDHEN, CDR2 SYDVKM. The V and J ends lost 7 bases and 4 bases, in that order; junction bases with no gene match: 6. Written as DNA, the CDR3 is TGTGCCAGCACCTCGACAGGGACCTATGGCTACACCTTC. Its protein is CASTSTGTYGYTF.

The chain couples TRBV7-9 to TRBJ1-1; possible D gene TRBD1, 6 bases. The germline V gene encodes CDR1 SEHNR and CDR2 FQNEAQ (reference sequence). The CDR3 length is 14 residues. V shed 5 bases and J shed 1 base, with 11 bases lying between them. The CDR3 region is CASSLRTENTEAFF. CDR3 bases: TGTGCCAGCAGCCTTCGGACAGAGAACACTGAAGCTTTCTTT. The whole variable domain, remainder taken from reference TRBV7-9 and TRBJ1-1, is DTGVSQNPRHKITKRGQNVTFRCDPISEHNRLYWYRQTLGQGPEFLTYFQNEAQLEKSRLLSDRFSAERPKGSFSTLEIQRTEQGDSAMYLCASSLRTENTEAFFGQGTRLTVV.

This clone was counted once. CDR3 sequence (DNA): TGTGCCAGCAGTGCTCCCCCGGGGTATAGCAATCAGCCCCAGCATTTT. Protein product: CASSAPPGYSNQPQHF. This rearrangement joins TRBV6-1 to TRBJ1-5, with D unclear. Germline V gives CDR1 MNHNS, CDR2 SASEGT. V lost 4 bases and J 0 bases, leaving 13 bases between the germline ends. The CDR3 contains 16 residues.

CDR3 region: CASSFWREHNEQFF. CDR3 coding DNA: TGTGCCAGCAGCTTTTGGCGGGAACACAATGAGCAGTTCTTC. This chain links TRBV5-6 with TRBJ2-1; D possibly corresponds to TRBD2 (6 bases). Germline loops: CDR1 SGHDT, CDR2 YYEEEE. The CDR3 contains 14 residues. The ends were cut back, 2 bases at V and 5 bases at J, with 11 bases in the middle.

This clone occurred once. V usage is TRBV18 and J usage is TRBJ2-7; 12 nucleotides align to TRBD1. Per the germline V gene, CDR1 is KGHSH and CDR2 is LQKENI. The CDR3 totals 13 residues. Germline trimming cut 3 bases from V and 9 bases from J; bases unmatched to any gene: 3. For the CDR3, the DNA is TGTGCCAGCTCACCCAGGGACAGGGGGCGGCAGTACTTC. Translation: CASSPRDRGRQYF.

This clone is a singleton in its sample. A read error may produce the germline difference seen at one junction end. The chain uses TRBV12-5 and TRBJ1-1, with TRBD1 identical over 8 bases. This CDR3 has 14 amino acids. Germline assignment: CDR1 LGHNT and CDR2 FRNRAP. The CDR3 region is CVSGSGQVNTEAFF. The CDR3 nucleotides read TGTGTTAGTGGTTCGGGACAGGTGAACACTGAAGCTTTCTTT.

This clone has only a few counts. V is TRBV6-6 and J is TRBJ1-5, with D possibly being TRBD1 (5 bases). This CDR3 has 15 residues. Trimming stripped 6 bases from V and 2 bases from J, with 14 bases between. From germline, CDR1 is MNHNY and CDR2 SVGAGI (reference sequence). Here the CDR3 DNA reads TGTGCCAGCAGCCAACGTGGGGCACGCAATCAGCCCCAGCATTTT. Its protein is CASSQRGARNQPQHF.

CDR3 nucleotides: TGTGCCAGCTCCGGACAAACCTCTGGAAACACCATATATTTT. Residues: CASSGQTSGNTIYF. The chain has TRBV18 and TRBJ1-3, with D possibly TRBD1 on 5 matching bases. Between the trimmed V and J ends, which lost 6 bases and 0 bases, there was a span of 9 bases. CDR3 length equals 14 residues. Germline V gives CDR1 KGHSH, CDR2 LQKENI.

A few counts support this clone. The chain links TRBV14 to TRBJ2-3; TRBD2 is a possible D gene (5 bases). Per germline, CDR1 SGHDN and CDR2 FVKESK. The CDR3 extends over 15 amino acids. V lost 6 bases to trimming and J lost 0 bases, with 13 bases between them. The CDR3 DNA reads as TGTGCCAGCAGGGGAGTCACCTCTAGCACAGATACGCAGTATTTT. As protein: CASRGVTSSTDTQYF.